What follows is one TCR beta chain and its context. Original handling: Cell counts per sample came from amplifying reference gene primers. Generated by immunoSEQ multiplex PCR, the TCRdb table keeps only in-frame clones and is missing some. From that table come the V and J calls and clone size; the DNA was used to work out D and trimming. Among 300,000 to 450,000 clones listed, approximately 89% were seen once. The CDR3 totals 17 residues. CDR1 is LGHDT, CDR2 YNNKEL, per germline (reference sequence). V lost 8 bases to trimming and J lost 5 bases; unmatched junction nucleotides: 16. This entry belongs to a study of blood T cell repertoires in COVID-19. On the study more broadly: The origin of the acute and convalescent COVID-19 samples was the United States, Italy and Spain.

The chain is built from TRBV3-1 (or the pseudogene TRBV3-2) and TRBJ2-3; TRBD2 aligns across 10 bases. The TCR sequence derives from a woman aged 55-70 years with COVID-19, enrolled during active disease. The sequenced sample was peripheral blood. The CDR3 sequence: CASQPHLAGAGKDTQYF. Written as DNA, the CDR3 is TGTGCCAGCCAGCCCCACCTAGCGGGGGCCGGCAAAGATACGCAGTATTTT.